This record covers a single TCR beta chain. The V gene lost 0 bases and the J gene lost 0 bases, with 10 bases spanning the gap. CDR3 size: 16 residues. CDR1 MNHEY and CDR2 SVGEGT come from the germline V gene. These data are taken from a study of Ad26.COV2.S vaccination and SARS-CoV-2 variants. Treatment indicated: around 19 received Ad26.COV2.S at low or high dose, single or two shots; 5 received placebo; per-sample allocation not given. Material that was analyzed had been drawn on day 63 after the first vaccine or placebo injection. Sequenced by immunoSEQ multiplex PCR; TCRdb stores in-frame clones only, minus some. Here the sample spans fewer than 500,000 clones, 80% to 90% being singletons.

The chain has TRBV6-2 or TRBV6-3 and TRBJ2-3; tentative D call: TRBD1 (5 bases). The sequence was obtained from a person aged 18-60 years who received the Ad26.COV2.S COVID-19 vaccine or a placebo. This sample comprised peripheral blood, obtained in a trial of Ad26.COV2.S vaccine versus placebo. CDR3 sequence: CASSYSNRSSTDTQYF. The CDR3 region has the DNA TGTGCCAGCAGTTACTCGAACAGGAGTAGCACAGATACGCAGTATTTT.